This T cell receptor beta chain was documented in a study of T cells in Graves' hyperthyroidism and ophthalmopathy. Study-level findings and limits: A model built on 13 V-J features separated ophthalmopathy from stable hyperthyroidism. Blood also showed most of the thyroid clonotypes that were expanded above 0.001.

CDR3 length: 13 residues. The germline V and J ends were trimmed by 6 bases and 8 bases, with 13 bases remaining between them. CDR1 is SNHLY, CDR2 FYNNEI, per germline. Researchers defined stable Graves' hyperthyroidism as no ophthalmopathy progression within 18 months. Subjects aged 18 to 65 presented with newly diagnosed hyperthyroidism of less than 2 months' duration. The source material, RNA transcripts, was used to amplify TCR beta CDR3 regions. TCR CDR3 underwent first-round RT-PCR with the HTBI primer set. TCRdb reprocessed the multiplex PCR reads with MiXCR, giving one entry per CDR3 protein. The sample shows more than 450,000 distinct CDR3 sequences, 14% of them seen only once. Notes on this clonotype: As yet, its antigen is unknown.

The receptor was derived from a woman in her forties with Graves' hyperthyroidism. The gene calls are TRBV2 and TRBJ2-2; no clear D gene. Sequenced input: blood. CDR3 amino acids: CASSSGRAGELFF. CDR3 coding DNA: TGTGCCAGCAGCTCAGGAAGGGCAGGGGAGCTGTTTTTT.